This TCR beta chain was recorded in a study of Ad26.COV2.S vaccination and SARS-CoV-2 variants. Study context: The donor participated in the COV1001 trial, in its Ad26.COV2.S arm. Ad26.COV2.S given intramuscularly, once or twice 56 days apart.

This CDR3 comprises 14 residues. CDR1 and CDR2 (germline): SGDLS, YYNGEE. Trimming removed 0 bases from V and 8 bases from J, with 11 bases in between. General observations from the study: Whether participants received vaccine or placebo, their non-spike TCR breadth was similar. Breadth and depth estimates from TCRs may understate total T cell responses.

Note on this clone: The antigen is not known.

Sample treatment: around 19 received Ad26.COV2.S at low or high dose, single or two shots; about five received placebo; per-sample allocation not given. The samples were gathered on day 63 after the first injection of vaccine or placebo. The protocol was immunoSEQ multiplex PCR, while the TCRdb copy is restricted to in-frame clones and leaves out a portion. The profile shows roughly 400,000 clones, about nine tenths of them singletons. Sample: peripheral blood, taken in a trial of Ad26.COV2.S vaccine versus placebo. This receptor was identified in a person aged 18-65 years who received the Ad26.COV2.S COVID-19 vaccine or a placebo. The chain employs TRBV9 and TRBJ1-4; D uncertain. The CDR3: CASSVGVGGEKLFF. CDR3 DNA sequence: TGTGCCAGCAGCGTAGGAGTTGGAGGGGAAAAACTGTTTTTT.